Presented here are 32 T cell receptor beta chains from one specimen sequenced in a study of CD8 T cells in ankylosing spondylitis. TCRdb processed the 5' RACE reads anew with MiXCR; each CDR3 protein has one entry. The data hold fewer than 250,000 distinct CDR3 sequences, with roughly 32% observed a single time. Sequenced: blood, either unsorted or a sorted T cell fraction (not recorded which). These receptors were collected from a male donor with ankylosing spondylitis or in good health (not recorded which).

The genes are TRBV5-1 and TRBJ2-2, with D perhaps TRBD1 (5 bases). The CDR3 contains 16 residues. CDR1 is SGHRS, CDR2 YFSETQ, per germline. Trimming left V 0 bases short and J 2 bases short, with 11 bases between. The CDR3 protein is CASSLEGSVNTGELFF. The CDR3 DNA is TGCGCCAGCAGCTTGGAGGGGTCCGTAAACACCGGGGAGCTGTTTTTT.

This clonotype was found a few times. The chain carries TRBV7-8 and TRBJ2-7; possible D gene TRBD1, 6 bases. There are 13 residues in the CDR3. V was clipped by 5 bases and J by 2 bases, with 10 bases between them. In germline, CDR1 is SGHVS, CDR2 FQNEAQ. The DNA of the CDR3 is TGTGCCAGCAGCATGGACAGTACCTACGAGCAGTACTTC. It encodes CASSMDSTYEQYF.

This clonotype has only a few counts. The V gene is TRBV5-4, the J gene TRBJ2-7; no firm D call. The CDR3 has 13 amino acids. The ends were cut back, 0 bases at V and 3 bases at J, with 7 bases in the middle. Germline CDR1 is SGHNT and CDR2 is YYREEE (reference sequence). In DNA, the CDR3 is TGTGCCAGCAGCTTGGCAAACGGCTACGAGCAGTACTTC. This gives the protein CASSLANGYEQYF.

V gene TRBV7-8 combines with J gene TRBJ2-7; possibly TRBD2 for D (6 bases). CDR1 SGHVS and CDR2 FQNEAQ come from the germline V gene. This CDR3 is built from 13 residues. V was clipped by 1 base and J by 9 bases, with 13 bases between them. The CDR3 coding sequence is TGTGCCAGCAGCTTAGTAAGGGAGGAACGGCAGTACTTC. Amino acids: CASSLVREERQYF.

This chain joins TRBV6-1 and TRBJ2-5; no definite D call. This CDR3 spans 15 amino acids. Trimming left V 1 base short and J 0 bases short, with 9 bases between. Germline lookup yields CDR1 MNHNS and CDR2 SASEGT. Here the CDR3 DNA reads TGTGCCAGCAGTGAAGGTCCCAAGTACCAAGAGACCCAGTACTTC. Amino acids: CASSEGPKYQETQYF.

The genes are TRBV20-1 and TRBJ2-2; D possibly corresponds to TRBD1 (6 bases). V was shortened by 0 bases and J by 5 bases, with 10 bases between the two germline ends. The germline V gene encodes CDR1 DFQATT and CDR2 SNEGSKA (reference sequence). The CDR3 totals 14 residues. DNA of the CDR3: TGCAGTGCTAGAGATCCTCAGGGGACCGGGGAGCTGTTTTTT. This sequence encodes CSARDPQGTGELFF.

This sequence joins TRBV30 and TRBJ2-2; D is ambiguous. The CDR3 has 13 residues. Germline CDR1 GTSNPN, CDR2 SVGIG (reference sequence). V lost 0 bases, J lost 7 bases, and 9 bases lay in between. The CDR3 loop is CAWSVRRGGELFF. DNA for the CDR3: TGTGCCTGGAGTGTACGCCGAGGCGGGGAGCTGTTTTTT.

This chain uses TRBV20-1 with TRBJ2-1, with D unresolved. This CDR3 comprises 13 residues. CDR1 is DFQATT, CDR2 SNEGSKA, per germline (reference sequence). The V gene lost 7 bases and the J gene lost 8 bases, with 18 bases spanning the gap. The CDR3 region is CSGSHPRHDEQFF. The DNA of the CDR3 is TGCAGTGGAAGTCACCCCCGGCACGATGAGCAGTTCTTC.

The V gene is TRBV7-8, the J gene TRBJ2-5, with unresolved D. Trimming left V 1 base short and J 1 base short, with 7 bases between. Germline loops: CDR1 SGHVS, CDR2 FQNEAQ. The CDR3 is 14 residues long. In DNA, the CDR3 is TGTGCCAGCAGCTTAGAGGGCCTCCAAGAGACCCAGTACTTC. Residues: CASSLEGLQETQYF. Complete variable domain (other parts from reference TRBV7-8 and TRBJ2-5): GAGVSQSPRYKVAKRGQDVALRCDPISGHVSLFWYQQALGQGPEFLTYFQNEAQLDKSGLPSDRFFAERPEGSVSTLKIQRTQQEDSAVYLCASSLEGLQETQYFGPGTRLLVL.

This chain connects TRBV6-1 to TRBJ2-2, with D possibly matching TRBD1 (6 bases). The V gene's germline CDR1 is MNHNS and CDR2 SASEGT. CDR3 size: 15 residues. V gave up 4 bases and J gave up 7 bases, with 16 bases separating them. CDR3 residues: CASSVAGAGNGELFF. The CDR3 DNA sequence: TGTGCCAGCAGTGTGGCAGGGGCCGGTAACGGGGAGCTGTTTTTT.

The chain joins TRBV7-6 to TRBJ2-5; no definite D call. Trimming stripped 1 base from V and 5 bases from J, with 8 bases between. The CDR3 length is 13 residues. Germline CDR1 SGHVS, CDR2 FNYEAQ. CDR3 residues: CASSLVGMETQYF. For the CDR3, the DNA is TGTGCCAGCAGCTTAGTGGGCATGGAGACCCAGTACTTC.

DNA for the CDR3: TGCAGTGCTTCAGACAACTATGGCTACACCTTC. Its translation: CSASDNYGYTF. The J gene is TRBJ1-2, the V gene TRBV20-1; D is unresolved. CDR3 size: 11 residues. Looked up from germline, CDR1 is DFQATT and CDR2 is SNEGSKA (reference sequence). Deletions cut 5 bases from V and 2 bases from J, with 6 bases between.

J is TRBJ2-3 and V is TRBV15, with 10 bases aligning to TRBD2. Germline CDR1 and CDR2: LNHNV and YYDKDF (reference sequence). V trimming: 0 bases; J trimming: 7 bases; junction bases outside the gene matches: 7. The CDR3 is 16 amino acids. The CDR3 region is CATSRDSQRGGYTQYF. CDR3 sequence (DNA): TGTGCCACCAGCAGAGATAGCCAGCGGGGGGGTTATACGCAGTATTTT.

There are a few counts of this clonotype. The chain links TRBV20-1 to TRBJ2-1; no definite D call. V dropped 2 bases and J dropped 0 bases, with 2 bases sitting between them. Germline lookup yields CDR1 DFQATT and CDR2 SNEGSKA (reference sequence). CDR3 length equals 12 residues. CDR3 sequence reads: CSARPSYNEQFF. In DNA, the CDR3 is TGCAGTGCTAGACCCTCCTACAATGAGCAGTTCTTC.

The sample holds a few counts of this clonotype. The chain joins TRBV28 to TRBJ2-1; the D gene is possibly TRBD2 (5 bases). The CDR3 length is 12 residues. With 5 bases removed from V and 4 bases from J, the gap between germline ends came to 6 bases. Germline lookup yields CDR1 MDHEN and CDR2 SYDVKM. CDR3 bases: TGTGCCAGCAGTGTAGCGTACAATGAGCAGTTCTTC. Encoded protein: CASSVAYNEQFF.

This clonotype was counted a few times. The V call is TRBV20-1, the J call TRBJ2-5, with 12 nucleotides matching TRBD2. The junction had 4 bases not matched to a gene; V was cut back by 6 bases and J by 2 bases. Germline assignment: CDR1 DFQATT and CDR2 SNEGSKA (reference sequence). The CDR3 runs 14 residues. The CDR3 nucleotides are TGCAGTGCGGATCTAGCGGGGGGGCAAGAGACCCAGTACTTC. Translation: CSADLAGGQETQYF.

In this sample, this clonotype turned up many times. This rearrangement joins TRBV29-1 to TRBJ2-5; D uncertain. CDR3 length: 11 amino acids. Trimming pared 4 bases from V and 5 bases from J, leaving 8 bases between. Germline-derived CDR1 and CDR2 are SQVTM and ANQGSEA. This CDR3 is CSVGLAETQYF. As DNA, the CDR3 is TGCAGCGTTGGACTCGCGGAGACCCAGTACTTC.

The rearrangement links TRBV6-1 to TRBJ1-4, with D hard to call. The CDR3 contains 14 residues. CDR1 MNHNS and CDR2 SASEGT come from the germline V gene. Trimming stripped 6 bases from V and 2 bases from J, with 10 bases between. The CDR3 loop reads CASRKALTNEKLFF. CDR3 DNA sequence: TGTGCCAGCAGGAAGGCGTTGACTAATGAAAAACTGTTTTTT.

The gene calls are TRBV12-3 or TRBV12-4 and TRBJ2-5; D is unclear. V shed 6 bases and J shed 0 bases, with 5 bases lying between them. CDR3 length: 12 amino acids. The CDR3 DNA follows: TGTGCCAGCAGAGACAACCAAGAGACCCAGTACTTC. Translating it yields CASRDNQETQYF.

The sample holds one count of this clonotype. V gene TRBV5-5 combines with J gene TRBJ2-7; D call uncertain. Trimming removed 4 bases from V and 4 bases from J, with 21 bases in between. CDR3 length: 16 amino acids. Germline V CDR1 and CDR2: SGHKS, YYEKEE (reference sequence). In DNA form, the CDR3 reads TGTGCCAGCAGCCCGCGGAGTGGGCTCAGGTGGTACGAGCAGTACTTC. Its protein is CASSPRSGLRWYEQYF.

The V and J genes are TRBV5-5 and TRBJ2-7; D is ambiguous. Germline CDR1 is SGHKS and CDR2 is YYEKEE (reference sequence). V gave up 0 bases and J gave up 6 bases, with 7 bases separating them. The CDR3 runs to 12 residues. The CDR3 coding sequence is TGTGCCAGCAGCTTGGGACTTTCCGAGCAGTACTTC. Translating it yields CASSLGLSEQYF.

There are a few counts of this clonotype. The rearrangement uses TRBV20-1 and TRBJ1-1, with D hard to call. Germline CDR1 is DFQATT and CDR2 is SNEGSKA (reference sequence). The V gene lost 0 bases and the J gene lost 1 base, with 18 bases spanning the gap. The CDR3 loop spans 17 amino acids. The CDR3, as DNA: TGCAGTGCTAGAGATACCGTTGTGCCAATCCCGAACACTGAAGCTTTCTTT. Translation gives CSARDTVVPIPNTEAFF.

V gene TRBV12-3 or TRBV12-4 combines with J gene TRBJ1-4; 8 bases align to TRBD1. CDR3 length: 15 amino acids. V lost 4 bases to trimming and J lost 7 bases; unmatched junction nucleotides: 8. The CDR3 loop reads CASSSPGQGGEKLFF. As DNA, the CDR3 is TGTGCCAGCAGTTCACCCGGACAGGGAGGTGAAAAACTGTTTTTT.

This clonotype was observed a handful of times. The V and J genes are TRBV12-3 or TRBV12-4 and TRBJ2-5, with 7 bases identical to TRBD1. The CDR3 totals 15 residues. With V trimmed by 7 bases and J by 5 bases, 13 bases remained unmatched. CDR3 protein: CASTPGQRFSETQYF. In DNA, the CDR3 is TGTGCCAGCACACCGGGACAGAGGTTTTCGGAGACCCAGTACTTC.

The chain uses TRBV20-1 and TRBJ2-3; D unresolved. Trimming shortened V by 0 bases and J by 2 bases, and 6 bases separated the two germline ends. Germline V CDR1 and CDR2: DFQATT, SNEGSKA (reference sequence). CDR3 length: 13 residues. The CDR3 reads CSARDPATDTQYF. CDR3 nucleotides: TGCAGTGCTAGAGATCCGGCCACAGATACGCAGTATTTT.

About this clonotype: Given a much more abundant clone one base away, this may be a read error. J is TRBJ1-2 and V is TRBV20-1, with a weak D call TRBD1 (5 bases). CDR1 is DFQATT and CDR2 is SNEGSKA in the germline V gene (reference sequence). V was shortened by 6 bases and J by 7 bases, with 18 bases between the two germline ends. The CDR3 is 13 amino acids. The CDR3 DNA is TGCAGTGCCCCCGGGACGGCAGGCTGTGGCTACACCTTC. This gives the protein CSAPGTAGCGYTF.

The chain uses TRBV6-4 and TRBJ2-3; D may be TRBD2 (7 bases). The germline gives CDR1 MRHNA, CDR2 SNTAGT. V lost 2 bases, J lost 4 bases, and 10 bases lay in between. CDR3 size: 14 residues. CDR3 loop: CASSDRGGADTQYF. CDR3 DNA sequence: TGTGCCAGCAGTGACCGAGGGGGGGCAGATACGCAGTATTTT.

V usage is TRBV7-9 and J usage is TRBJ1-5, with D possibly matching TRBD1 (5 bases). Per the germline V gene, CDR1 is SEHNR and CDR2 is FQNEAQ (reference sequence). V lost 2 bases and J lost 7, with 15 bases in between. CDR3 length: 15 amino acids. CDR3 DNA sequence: TGTGCCAGCAGCTTATCAGGGACTCTCGGCCAGCCCCAGCATTTT. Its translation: CASSLSGTLGQPQHF.

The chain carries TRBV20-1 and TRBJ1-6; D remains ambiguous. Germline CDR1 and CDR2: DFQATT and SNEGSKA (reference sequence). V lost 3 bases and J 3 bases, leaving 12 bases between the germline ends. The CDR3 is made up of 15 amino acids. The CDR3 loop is CSARKDPNYNSPLHF. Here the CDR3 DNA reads TGCAGTGCTAGGAAAGATCCGAACTATAATTCACCCCTCCACTTT.

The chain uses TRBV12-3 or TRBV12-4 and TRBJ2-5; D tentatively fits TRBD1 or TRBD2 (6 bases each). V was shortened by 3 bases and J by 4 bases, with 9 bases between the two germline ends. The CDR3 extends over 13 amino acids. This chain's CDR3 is CASSFRGLETQYF. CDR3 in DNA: TGTGCCAGCAGTTTTCGGGGGCTAGAGACCCAGTACTTC.

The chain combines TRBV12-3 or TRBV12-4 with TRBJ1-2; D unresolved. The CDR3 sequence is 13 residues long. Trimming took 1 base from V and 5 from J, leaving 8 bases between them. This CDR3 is CASSLGADYGYTF. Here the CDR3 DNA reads TGTGCCAGCAGTTTAGGGGCAGATTATGGCTACACCTTC.

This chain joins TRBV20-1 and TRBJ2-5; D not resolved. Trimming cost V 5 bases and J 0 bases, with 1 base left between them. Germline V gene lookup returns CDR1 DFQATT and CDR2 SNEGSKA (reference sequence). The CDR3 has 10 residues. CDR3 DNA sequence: TGCAGTGCTCACCAAGAGACCCAGTACTTC. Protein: CSAHQETQYF.